The present T cell receptor (beta chain) was sequenced within a study of T cells in Graves' hyperthyroidism and ophthalmopathy. The overall study: Peripheral blood was acquired at first diagnosis, ahead of any therapy whatsoever.

This clonotype was counted at least ten times. Its antigen remains unidentified. TCR beta CDR3 sequences were amplified from RNA transcripts. The HTBI set primed first-round TCR CDR3 RT-PCR. From the multiplex PCR reads, TCRdb called clonotypes with MiXCR, one entry per CDR3 protein. The sample yields hundreds of thousands of distinct CDR3 sequences, 20% seen once. This CDR3 comprises 12 residues. Deletions cut 0 bases from V and 10 bases from J, with 10 bases between. From germline, CDR1 is SGHRS and CDR2 YFSETQ. Study-level results: Appearing also in blood were most of the thyroid clonotypes expanded above 0.001.

The receptor's source is a middle-aged man with Graves' ophthalmopathy. Sample: blood. This rearrangement joins TRBV5-1 to TRBJ1-1, with D uncertain. Here the CDR3 DNA reads TGCGCCAGCAGCTTGGATGGTGGGATAGCTTTCTTT. As protein: CASSLDGGIAFF.